What follows are 7 T cell receptor beta chains derived from one specimen sequenced in a study of cytomegalovirus exposure and HLA in healthy donors. With 60 Vbeta and 13 Jbeta primers, the PCR was carried out. Method: immunoSEQ multiplex PCR; TCRdb's copy keeps in-frame clones and lacks some. In all, the sample yields about 200,000 clones. The specimen was PBMCs. Receptor source: a man aged 25 to 40 in good health and CMV-seronegative.

This chain joins TRBV9 and TRBJ2-5, with 10 nucleotides matching TRBD1. The CDR3 is 13 amino acids. Germline CDR1 reads SGDLS; CDR2 reads YYNGEE. V lost 4 bases, J lost 7 bases, and 4 bases stayed unmatched. CDR3 DNA: TGTGCCAGCAGCCCGCGGACAGGGGGGACCCAGTACTTC. Translated: CASSPRTGGTQYF. Variable domain in full (rest from reference TRBV9 and TRBJ2-5): DSGVTQTPKHLITATGQRVTLRCSPRSGDLSVYWYQQSLDQGLQFLIQYYNGEERAKGNILERFSAQQFPDLHSELNLSSLELGDSALYFCASSPRTGGTQYFGPGTRLLVL.

This chain links TRBV5-1 with TRBJ2-1; 8 nucleotides line up with TRBD2. CDR1 and CDR2 (germline): SGHRS, YFSETQ. The CDR3 consists of 15 residues. V dropped 4 bases and J dropped 4; count of bases not matched to a gene: 7. CDR3 loop: CASSLLGGGYNEQFF. The CDR3 DNA follows: TGCGCCAGCAGCCTACTCGGGGGGGGATACAATGAGCAGTTCTTC.

This sequence joins TRBV25-1 and TRBJ2-7, with 10 nucleotides matching TRBD2. Germline trimming cut 6 bases from V and 6 bases from J; bases unmatched to any gene: 5. CDR1 is MGHDK, CDR2 SYGVNS, per germline. This CDR3 region has 13 residues. The DNA for the CDR3 is TGTGCCAGCAGCCTAGCGGGAGATCCCGAGCAGTACTTC. Encoded protein: CASSLAGDPEQYF.

The rearrangement joins TRBV10-1 to TRBJ1-3, with unresolved D. V was trimmed by 9 bases and J by 2 bases, leaving 14 bases between them. The CDR3 extends over 14 amino acids. CDR1 is WNHNN, CDR2 SYGVQD, per germline (reference sequence). The CDR3 reads CASTSGQAGNTIYF. The CDR3 DNA reads TGCGCCAGTACCTCAGGTCAGGCTGGAAACACCATATATTTT.

The chain links TRBV18 to TRBJ2-4; 7 nucleotides match TRBD2. J lost 6 bases, V lost 1 base, and 12 bases had no gene match. CDR3 length equals 17 residues. Germline CDR1 and CDR2: KGHSH and LQKENI. In DNA form, the CDR3 reads TGTGCCAGCTCACCACGTTTCGGGGATACGGGGGGAAACATTCAGTACTTC. It yields the protein CASSPRFGDTGGNIQYF.

The chain recombines TRBV30 with TRBJ2-5; the match to TRBD1 covers 7 bases. The CDR3 spans 13 residues. Germline CDR1 GTSNPN, CDR2 SVGIG (reference sequence). With 1 base clipped from V and 2 bases from J, the junction kept 1 base outside the gene matches. The CDR3 reads CAWSGTGQETQYF. In nucleotides, the CDR3 is TGTGCCTGGAGTGGGACAGGTCAAGAGACCCAGTACTTC. Combining the CDR3 with reference TRBV30 and TRBJ2-5 gives the whole variable domain SQTIHQWPATLVQPVGSPLSLECTVEGTSNPNLYWYRQAAGRGLQLLFYSVGIGQISSEVPQNLSASRPQDRQFILSSKKLLLSDSGFYLCAWSGTGQETQYFGPGTRLLVL.

In regard to this clone: Its ends do not fully match the called genes, so a read error is possible. This chain links TRBV29-1 with TRBJ1-2; 11 bases line up with TRBD1. Per germline, CDR1 SQVTM and CDR2 ANQGSEA. This CDR3 contains 13 residues. Here the CDR3 DNA reads TGCAGCGCTTTGGACAGGGGGCTTTATGGCTACGCCTTC. Its translation is CSALDRGLYGYAF.